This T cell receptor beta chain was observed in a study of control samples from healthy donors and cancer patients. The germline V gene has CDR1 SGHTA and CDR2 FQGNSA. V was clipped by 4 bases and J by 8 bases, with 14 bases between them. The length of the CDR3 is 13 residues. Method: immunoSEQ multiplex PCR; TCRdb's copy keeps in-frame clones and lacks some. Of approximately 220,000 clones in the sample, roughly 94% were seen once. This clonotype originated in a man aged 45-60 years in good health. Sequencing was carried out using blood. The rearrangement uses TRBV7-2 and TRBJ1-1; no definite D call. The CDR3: CASSSGRSGEAFF. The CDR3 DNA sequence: TGTGCCAGCAGCTCCGGACGGTCCGGGGAAGCTTTCTTT.